These T cell receptor beta chains were read from a single sample in a study of shared clonotypes between healthy human individuals. The data were produced by immunoSEQ multiplex PCR, yet TCRdb's version contains in-frame clones alone and is incomplete. The sample has about 2.4 million clones, roughly 93% seen once. Material: naive CD4+ T cells from PBMCs. Every receptor here comes from a man aged 18 to 30 in good health. Some clones in this sample may be carry-over from other donors' samples. CDR3s include the opening cysteine and the closing phenylalanine or tryptophan. The order of the fields is D gene, clone size, V gene, J gene, CDR3 protein, CDR3 DNA. D genes are given only for firm matches. The size field is filled for only some rows; it gives once, few, many or a size class.

.	.	TRBV28	TRBJ1-1	CASSSPGEAFF	TGTGCCAGCAGTTCCCCAGGGGAGGCTTTCTTT
.	.	TRBV28	TRBJ1-2	CASSSGNYGYTF	TGTGCCAGCAGTTCCGGAAACTATGGCTACACCTTC
.	once	TRBV4-1	TRBJ2-3	CASSDPVVVWIDTQYF	TGCGCCAGCAGCGATCCGGTGGTAGTTTGGATAGATACGCAGTATTTT
.	.	TRBV27	TRBJ1-1	CASSFRGRGTEAFF	TGTGCCAGCAGTTTCAGGGGCAGGGGCACTGAAGCTTTCTTT
TRBD1	.	TRBV27	TRBJ2-4	CASSLMAGQAHKNIQYF	TGTGCCAGCAGTTTAATGGCCGGACAGGCCCACAAAAACATTCAGTACTTC
TRBD1	.	TRBV7-2	TRBJ1-1	CASSVRQGAYTEAFF	TGTGCCAGCAGCGTGAGACAGGGGGCCTACACTGAAGCTTTCTTT
TRBD2	.	TRBV7-9	TRBJ2-7	CASSLGPSGRMYEQYF	TGTGCCAGCAGCTTAGGTCCTAGCGGGAGGATGTACGAGCAGTACTTC
.	.	TRBV18	TRBJ2-1	CASSPPGNRVYNEQFF	TGTGCCAGCTCACCACCCGGCAACCGGGTCTACAATGAGCAGTTCTTC
.	.	TRBV7-8	TRBJ2-7	CASSLSRGTYEQYF	TGTGCCAGCAGCTTAAGTAGGGGTACCTACGAGCAGTACTTC
TRBD1	.	TRBV28	TRBJ2-7	CASSSGTGARNEQYF	TGTGCCAGCAGTTCTGGGACAGGGGCGAGGAACGAGCAGTACTTC
.	.	TRBV5-4	TRBJ2-5	CASSPGGVQETQYF	TGTGCCAGCAGCCCCGGAGGCGTTCAAGAGACCCAGTACTTC
TRBD1	.	TRBV27	TRBJ2-3	CASSLRPMIPGQPPTDTQYF	TGTGCCAGCAGTTTACGCCCCATGATTCCGGGACAGCCACCCACAGATACGCAGTATTTT